Below are 27 T cell receptor beta chains sequenced from a single sample in a study of shared clonotypes between healthy human individuals. Sequencing used immunoSEQ multiplex PCR; TCRdb keeps in-frame clones, though not all of them. Of 2.5 million or so clones detected, about 92% appear once; the ten largest clones hold about 0.13%. Material for sequencing was naive CD4+ T cells sorted from blood. Subset meaning: CD45RA+ positively selected. The receptors derive from a man aged 18 to 29 in good health.

Worth noting for this clone: At the DNA level, this CDR3 is encoded by other sequences in the same sample as well. The V call is TRBV5-1, the J call TRBJ1-4; the D is unclear. The CDR3 spans 13 residues. Germline V lookup: CDR1 SGHRS, CDR2 YFSETQ. Trimming cost V 0 bases and J 5 bases, with 5 bases left between them. This CDR3 reads CASSLGGNEKLFF. The CDR3 DNA sequence: TGCGCCAGCAGCTTGGGGGGAAATGAAAAACTGTTTTTT.

The chain joins TRBV6-5 to TRBJ1-2, with a weak D call TRBD1 (6 bases). Trimming removed 6 bases at V and 4 bases at J, with 18 bases between. Germline V gives CDR1 MNHEY, CDR2 SVGAGI. This CDR3 is built from 15 residues. Written as DNA, the CDR3 is TGTGCCAGCAGCCGTAGGGGGGGTTGGAGCTATGGCTACACCTTC. It yields the protein CASSRRGGWSYGYTF.

V gene TRBV28 combines with J gene TRBJ1-6, with no clear D. V lost 6 bases and J 7 bases, leaving 13 bases between the germline ends. The length of the CDR3 is 14 residues. Germline CDR1 MDHEN, CDR2 SYDVKM. The DNA for the CDR3 is TGTGCCAGCAGCCTCGAGATGGGAAATTCACCCCTCCACTTT. Protein sequence: CASSLEMGNSPLHF.

The table lists this clone with a few counts. Other DNA sequences in the same sample also yield this CDR3. The V call is TRBV9, the J call TRBJ1-5; D not certain. The CDR3 extends over 13 amino acids. CDR1 SGDLS and CDR2 YYNGEE come from the germline V gene. The ends were cut back, 0 bases at V and 3 bases at J, with 4 bases in the middle. The CDR3 DNA reads TGTGCCAGCAGCGTAGATCCCAATCAGCCCCAGCATTTT. Translation: CASSVDPNQPQHF.

The chain couples TRBV4-1 to TRBJ1-3, with D unclear. Germline CDR1 and CDR2: MGHRA and YSYEKL. With 0 bases removed from V and 4 bases from J, the gap between germline ends came to 7 bases. The CDR3 covers 14 residues. For the CDR3, the DNA is TGCGCCAGCAGCCAAGAGGGGAAGGGAAACACCATATATTTT. Amino acids: CASSQEGKGNTIYF.

This clone was counted once. The chain recombines TRBV2 with TRBJ2-1; 9 positions agree with TRBD2. The V gene end was trimmed by 3 bases and the J gene end by 5 bases; junction bases not matched to a gene: 5. The CDR3 spans 15 residues. In germline, CDR1 is SNHLY, CDR2 FYNNEI. The CDR3 sequence is CASSEEVAGDNEQFF. The CDR3 nucleotides read TGTGCCAGCAGTGAGGAAGTAGCGGGAGACAATGAGCAGTTCTTC.

V is TRBV5-1 and J is TRBJ2-2; D remains unclear. Germline V lookup: CDR1 SGHRS, CDR2 YFSETQ. The CDR3 spans 13 residues. V gave up 4 bases and J gave up 3 bases, with 7 bases separating them. DNA of the CDR3: TGCGCCAGCAGCAGGGCGGACACCGGGGAGCTGTTTTTT. This codes for CASSRADTGELFF.

On this clone itself: The same CDR3 also results from other DNA sequences found in this sample. DNA for the CDR3: TGCGCCAGCAGCCAAGATGGCCTCTACGAGCAGTACTTC. Translating it yields CASSQDGLYEQYF. V is TRBV4-1 and J is TRBJ2-7; D is unclear. V lost 0 bases to trimming and J lost 3 bases, with 6 bases between them. This CDR3 is built from 13 residues. CDR1 is MGHRA, CDR2 YSYEKL, per germline.

This clone has just a few counts. This chain connects TRBV4-3 to TRBJ2-7; D perhaps matches TRBD1 (5 bases). Trimming took off 0 bases at V and 2 bases at J, with 11 bases between the two ends. Germline V gives CDR1 LGHNA, CDR2 YSLEER. CDR3 size: 15 residues. CDR3 protein: CASSQEAGRTYEQYF. CDR3 sequence (DNA): TGCGCCAGCAGCCAAGAGGCAGGGCGTACCTACGAGCAGTACTTC.

This clone came up a few times. The chain employs TRBV30 and TRBJ1-5; unclear D gene. The CDR3 sequence is 13 residues long. Deletions cut 0 bases from V and 4 bases from J, with 7 bases between. Germline assignment: CDR1 GTSNPN and CDR2 SVGIG (reference sequence). CDR3 sequence (DNA): TGTGCCTGGAGTGTATCTTGGAATCAGCCCCAGCATTTT. It yields the protein CAWSVSWNQPQHF.

The chain is built from TRBV25-1 and TRBJ2-1; TRBD1 matches 11 bases. The germline CDR1 and CDR2 sequences are MGHDK and SYGVNS. The CDR3 consists of 16 residues. V trimming: 5 bases; J trimming: 9 bases; junction bases outside the gene matches: 12. CDR3 protein: CASSPFGTGGRGEQFF. The CDR3 nucleotides are TGTGCCAGCAGTCCTTTCGGGACAGGGGGTCGTGGTGAGCAGTTCTTC.

The rearrangement joins TRBV28 to TRBJ1-3, with D tentatively TRBD1 (5 bases). Germline CDR1 and CDR2: MDHEN and SYDVKM. Trimming shortened V by 5 bases and J by 5 bases, and 16 bases separated the two germline ends. The length of the CDR3 is 15 residues. CDR3 DNA: TGTGCCAGCAGTGCCCCCAGGGTCCCAAGAAACACCATATATTTT. This sequence encodes CASSAPRVPRNTIYF.

The chain carries TRBV18 and TRBJ1-4, with a weak D call TRBD1 (6 bases). Germline V gene data show CDR1 as KGHSH and CDR2 as LQKENI. Trimming removed 3 bases from V and 1 base from J, with 18 bases in between. This CDR3 spans 18 amino acids. The CDR3, as DNA: TGTGCCAGCTCACCGATGATGGGGGGGCGCGAAACTAATGAAAAACTGTTTTTT. Translating it yields CASSPMMGGRETNEKLFF. Variable domain in full (rest from reference TRBV18 and TRBJ1-4): NAGVMQNPRHLVRRRGQEARLRCSPMKGHSHVYWYRQLPEEGLKFMVYLQKENIIDESGMPKERFSAEFPKEGPSILRIQQVVRGDSAAYFCASSPMMGGRETNEKLFFGSGTQLSVL.

Points on this clone: The same CDR3 arises from other DNA sequences in this sample as well. The CDR3 reads CASSELVPGELFF. The CDR3 DNA follows: TGCGCCAGCAGTGAATTAGTCCCCGGGGAGCTGTTTTTT. The chain employs TRBV10-1 and TRBJ2-2; no reliable D call. The CDR3 extends over 13 amino acids. Looked up from germline, CDR1 is WNHNN and CDR2 is SYGVQD (reference sequence). Trimming took off 3 bases at V and 6 bases at J, with 8 bases between the two ends.

The gene calls are TRBV7-9 and TRBJ1-2; no clear D. The CDR3 length is 15 residues. Trimming took off 0 bases at V and 4 bases at J, with 12 bases between the two ends. CDR1 is SEHNR, CDR2 FQNEAQ, per germline (reference sequence). The CDR3 reads CASSLAGFEGYGYTF. As DNA, the CDR3 is TGTGCCAGCAGCTTAGCGGGGTTTGAGGGCTATGGCTACACCTTC. The full variable domain, its missing parts supplied by reference TRBV7-9 and TRBJ1-2, is DTGVSQNPRHKITKRGQNVTFRCDPISEHNRLYWYRQTLGQGPEFLTYFQNEAQLEKSRLLSDRFSAERPKGSFSTLEIQRTEQGDSAMYLCASSLAGFEGYGYTFGSGTRLTVV.

The chain carries TRBV11-3 and TRBJ2-1, with D possibly TRBD1 on 5 matching bases. Per germline, CDR1 SGHNT and CDR2 YENEEA. The V end lost 1 base, the J end lost 7 bases, and 11 bases lay between the germline ends. The CDR3 is made up of 14 amino acids. CDR3 amino acids: CASSLVGRVNEQFF. CDR3 in DNA: TGTGCCAGCAGCTTAGTTGGCAGGGTGAATGAGCAGTTCTTC.

This chain joins TRBV27 and TRBJ2-7; perhaps D is TRBD1 or TRBD2 (5 bases each). The CDR3 has 13 amino acids. V dropped 8 bases and J dropped 0 bases, with 11 bases sitting between them. Germline lookup yields CDR1 MNHEY and CDR2 SMNVEV (reference sequence). The CDR3, as DNA: TGTGCCAGCTGGGACGGATTCTCCTACGAGCAGTACTTC. As protein: CASWDGFSYEQYF.

The V call is TRBV5-1, the J call TRBJ1-4; 8 bases map to TRBD1. The length of the CDR3 is 14 residues. The V and J ends lost 5 bases and 7 bases, in that order; junction bases with no gene match: 7. CDR1 is SGHRS, CDR2 YFSETQ, per germline. The CDR3 region has the DNA TGCGCCAGCAGTTTACAGGGGGAGGGTGAAAAACTGTTTTTT. As protein: CASSLQGEGEKLFF.

This rearrangement joins TRBV6-6 to TRBJ1-1; TRBD1 matches 7 bases. Losses at the gene ends were 7 bases for V and 0 bases for J; bases not matched to a gene: 5. The CDR3 runs 14 residues. In germline, CDR1 is MNHNY, CDR2 SVGAGI (reference sequence). CDR3 region: CASIRGQLNTEAFF. CDR3 bases: TGTGCCAGCATTAGGGGACAGCTGAACACTGAAGCTTTCTTT.

Of note for this clone: The same CDR3 arises from other DNA sequences in this sample as well. This chain connects TRBV29-1 to TRBJ1-5; D might be TRBD1 (6 bases). V lost 5 bases and J lost 0, with 11 bases in between. CDR3 size: 14 residues. Per the germline V gene, CDR1 is SQVTM and CDR2 is ANQGSEA. DNA of the CDR3: TGCAGCGTTAGTGGACAGTTTAGCAATCAGCCCCAGCATTTT. It is translated as CSVSGQFSNQPQHF.

The chain employs TRBV19 and TRBJ1-1; D is possibly TRBD1 (5 bases). Germline V gene data show CDR1 as LNHDA and CDR2 as SQIVND (reference sequence). The CDR3 consists of 14 residues. The V end lost 7 bases, the J end lost 5 bases, and 17 bases lay between the germline ends. CDR3: CASTPRQGWTEAFF. CDR3 nucleotide sequence: TGTGCCAGTACCCCGAGGCAGGGTTGGACTGAAGCTTTCTTT.

This chain links TRBV30 with TRBJ2-3, with 7 bases that match TRBD2. V shed 0 bases, J shed 8 bases, and the junction held 8 bases outside the gene matches. CDR1 is GTSNPN and CDR2 is SVGIG in the germline V gene (reference sequence). This CDR3 has 14 residues. The CDR3 protein is CAWSVGGSLGTQYF. The CDR3 coding sequence is TGTGCCTGGAGTGTGGGCGGGAGTTTAGGTACGCAGTATTTT.

This chain links TRBV19 with TRBJ2-5; possibly TRBD1 for D (6 bases). Germline CDR1 LNHDA, CDR2 SQIVND (reference sequence). The CDR3 totals 13 residues. Trimming took 6 bases from V and 5 from J, leaving 13 bases between them. CDR3 sequence reads: CASREQGRETQYF. CDR3 DNA sequence: TGTGCCAGTAGGGAACAGGGACGGGAGACCCAGTACTTC.

On this clone: This sample includes further DNA sequences coding for the same CDR3. The CDR3 spells CASSLSGGSGNTIYF. The CDR3 DNA sequence: TGTGCCAGCAGCTTATCGGGGGGCTCTGGAAACACCATATATTTT. This sequence joins TRBV7-2 and TRBJ1-3, with D perhaps TRBD1 (5 bases). The CDR3 covers 15 residues. From germline, CDR1 is SGHTA and CDR2 FQGNSA. The V end was cut by 2 bases, the J end by 0 bases, with 8 bases between. Together with reference TRBV7-2 and TRBJ1-3, the CDR3 gives the full variable domain: GAGVSQSPSNKVTEKGKDVELRCDPISGHTALYWYRQSLGQGLEFLIYFQGNSAPDKSGLPSDRFSAERTGGSVSTLTIQRTQQEDSAVYLCASSLSGGSGNTIYFGEGSWLTVV.

The chain combines TRBV7-8 with TRBJ2-7, with a possible D match to TRBD2 (6 bases). V lost 1 base and J 1 base, leaving 11 bases between the germline ends. Germline V gives CDR1 SGHVS, CDR2 FQNEAQ. The CDR3 contains 15 residues. This CDR3 reads CASSLGFGGSYEQYF. CDR3 nucleotide sequence: TGTGCCAGCAGCTTAGGTTTCGGGGGATCCTACGAGCAGTACTTC.

This clone occurred once. This chain links TRBV6-4 with TRBJ2-2; TRBD1 might be the D (5 bases). Germline V gives CDR1 MRHNA, CDR2 SNTAGT. The CDR3 runs to 14 residues. The V gene lost 3 bases and the J gene lost 7 bases, with 12 bases spanning the gap. The CDR3 region has the DNA TGTGCCAGCAGTGAGCAGGGAAGTGGCGGGGAGCTGTTTTTT. Its protein product is CASSEQGSGGELFF.

This clone has a single count. The chain couples TRBV28 to TRBJ2-5; TRBD2 matches at 11 bases. The CDR3 runs to 15 residues. CDR1 and CDR2 (germline): MDHEN, SYDVKM. V trimming: 5 bases; J trimming: 5 bases; junction bases outside the gene matches: 7. CDR3 coding DNA: TGTGCCAGCAGTACCCGACTAGCGGGGACGGAGACCCAGTACTTC. Its protein product is CASSTRLAGTETQYF. Full variable domain (remainder filled in from reference TRBV28 and TRBJ2-5): DVKVTQSSRYLVKRTGEKVFLECVQDMDHENMFWYRQDPGLGLRLIYFSYDVKMKEKGDIPEGYSVSREKKERFSLILESASTNQTSMYLCASSTRLAGTETQYFGPGTRLLVL.